This T cell receptor (beta chain) derives from a study of cytomegalovirus exposure and HLA in healthy donors. Study information: A prior analysis found 95 million to 140 million unique TCR beta sequences from 150 million to 200 million T cells. Approximately 81% of 398 genotyped donors fell in the Caucasian-associated ancestry cluster. Broader study findings: HLA-A and HLA-B allele assignments for most subjects were reportedly predicted accurately using TCR beta sequences. Among TCR beta chains, those listed as cytomegalovirus-associated numbered some 170.

Comment on this clone: The antigen is undetermined.

The CDR3 loop spans 15 amino acids. Germline assignment: CDR1 MNHNS and CDR2 SASEGT. With 4 bases clipped from V and 3 bases from J, the junction kept 5 bases outside the gene matches. Primers included in the PCR were 60 Vbeta and 13 Jbeta primers. Only in-frame clones appear in the TCRdb table, and some are missing; sequencing was by immunoSEQ multiplex PCR. The profile shows about 160,000 clones, 55% to 80% of them singletons. Source material: PBMCs. The chain joins TRBV6-1 to TRBJ2-7, with 11 bases that match TRBD2. The clonotype originates from a woman in her late teens or twenties in good health and CMV-seropositive. CDR3 in amino acids: CASSATSGNRYEQYF. CDR3 coding DNA: TGTGCCAGCAGTGCGACTAGCGGGAACCGCTACGAGCAGTACTTC.